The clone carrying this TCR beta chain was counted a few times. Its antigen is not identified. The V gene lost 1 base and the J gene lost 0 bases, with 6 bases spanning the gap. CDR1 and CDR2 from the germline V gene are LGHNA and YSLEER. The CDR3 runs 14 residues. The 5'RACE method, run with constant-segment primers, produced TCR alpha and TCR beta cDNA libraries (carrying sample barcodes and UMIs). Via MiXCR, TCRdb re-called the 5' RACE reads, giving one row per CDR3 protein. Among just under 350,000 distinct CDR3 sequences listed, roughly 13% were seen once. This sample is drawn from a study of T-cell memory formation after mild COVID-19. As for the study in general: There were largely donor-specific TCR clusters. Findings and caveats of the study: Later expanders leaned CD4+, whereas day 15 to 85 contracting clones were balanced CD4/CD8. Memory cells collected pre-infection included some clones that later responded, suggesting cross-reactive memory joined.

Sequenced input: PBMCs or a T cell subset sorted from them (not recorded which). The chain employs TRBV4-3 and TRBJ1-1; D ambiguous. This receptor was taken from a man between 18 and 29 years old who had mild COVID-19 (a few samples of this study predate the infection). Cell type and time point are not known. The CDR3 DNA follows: TGCGCCAGCAGCCAAGGCAGCATGAACACTGAAGCTTTCTTT. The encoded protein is CASSQGSMNTEAFF.